The 4 T cell receptor beta chains presented below share a single source sample, sequenced in a study of shared clonotypes between healthy human individuals. Profiling relied on immunoSEQ multiplex PCR, and the TCRdb table lists in-frame clones only, not all of them. This table has under 2,500,000 clones, 90% to 96% appearing once. What was sequenced was naive CD4+ T cells sorted from blood. Documented subset: CD45RA+ positively selected. All receptors derive from a man between 18 and 29 years old in good health.

This clone appeared once. This chain uses TRBV19 with TRBJ1-2; TRBD1 is a possible D gene (5 bases). The V end was cut by 5 bases, the J end by 4 bases, with 17 bases between. This CDR3 has 15 residues. CDR1 and CDR2 (germline): LNHDA, SQIVND (reference sequence). The CDR3 DNA is TGTGCCAGTAGTTGGGACGGGACGGAAACCTATGGCTACACCTTC. Amino acids: CASSWDGTETYGYTF.

The chain combines TRBV28 with TRBJ1-1; D is unresolved. The CDR3 spans 15 residues. CDR1 and CDR2 from the germline V gene are MDHEN and SYDVKM. The germline V and J ends were trimmed by 2 bases and 4 bases, with 14 bases remaining between them. The CDR3: CASSLVRVRSTEAFF. DNA for the CDR3: TGTGCCAGCAGTTTAGTTAGGGTCCGAAGCACTGAAGCTTTCTTT. The full variable domain, its missing parts supplied by reference TRBV28 and TRBJ1-1, is DVKVTQSSRYLVKRTGEKVFLECVQDMDHENMFWYRQDPGLGLRLIYFSYDVKMKEKGDIPEGYSVSREKKERFSLILESASTNQTSMYLCASSLVRVRSTEAFFGQGTRLTVV.

CDR3 nucleotides: TGCGCCAGCAGCCCTCCCGGGGCACTCTATAGCAATCAGCCCCAGCATTTT. It specifies CASSPPGALYSNQPQHF. This chain links TRBV4-1 with TRBJ1-5; possible D gene TRBD1, 5 bases. Trimming took 4 bases from V and 0 from J, leaving 16 bases between them. This CDR3 is 17 amino acids long. Germline V gene lookup returns CDR1 MGHRA and CDR2 YSYEKL.

The rearrangement joins TRBV5-1 to TRBJ1-1; 11 bases line up with TRBD1. Looked up from germline, CDR1 is SGHRS and CDR2 is YFSETQ. V trimming: 0 bases; J trimming: 10 bases; junction bases outside the gene matches: 11. This CDR3 contains 16 residues. The CDR3 DNA is TGCGCCAGCAGCTTGGAATCGGGACAGGGGGGCTCTAGAGCTTTCTTT. Translated: CASSLESGQGGSRAFF.